Below, 26 T cell receptor beta chains from the same sample are listed, as sequenced in a study of control samples from healthy donors and cancer patients. Repertoires were generated with immunoSEQ multiplex PCR, while TCRdb's copy carries only in-frame clones and drops some. Here the sample spans approximately 110,000 clones, approximately 90% being singletons. The sequenced sample was blood. These receptors were obtained from a woman between 50 and 59 years old in good health.

The rearrangement joins TRBV7-8 to TRBJ2-1; TRBD2 agrees at 7 bases. CDR3 size: 15 residues. Germline CDR1 is SGHVS and CDR2 is FQNEAQ. The junction had 7 bases not matched to a gene; V was cut back by 4 bases and J by 4 bases. The CDR3 nucleotides are TGTGCCAGCAGCTCGTCTGCGGGGGAATACAATGAGCAGTTCTTC. This codes for CASSSSAGEYNEQFF.

The J gene is TRBJ1-2, the V gene TRBV2; D may be TRBD1 (5 bases). Trimming cost V 2 bases and J 5 bases, with 15 bases left between them. The CDR3 contains 15 residues. The germline V gene has CDR1 SNHLY and CDR2 FYNNEI. The CDR3 coding sequence is TGTGCCAGCAGTGAATACCCGGGGGATTCTTATGGCTACACCTTC. Its translation: CASSEYPGDSYGYTF.

J is TRBJ1-1 and V is TRBV6-2 or TRBV6-3, with a possible D match to TRBD1 (6 bases). V was trimmed by 3 bases and J by 1 base, leaving 18 bases between them. Germline-derived CDR1 and CDR2 are MNHEY and SVGEGT. The CDR3 contains 17 residues. Here the CDR3 DNA reads TGTGCCAGCAGTTATCTCCTTGGCGGGGGCCAGAACACTGAAGCTTTCTTT. Encoded protein: CASSYLLGGGQNTEAFF.

This chain uses TRBV6-1 with TRBJ1-1; TRBD1 matches at 7 bases. The CDR3 covers 15 residues. Germline trimming cut 3 bases from V and 5 bases from J; bases unmatched to any gene: 9. Germline CDR1 reads MNHNS; CDR2 reads SASEGT. CDR3 DNA: TGTGCCAGCAGTGACCACTACAGGGGAGGGACTGAAGCTTTCTTT. The encoded protein is CASSDHYRGGTEAFF.

The chain is built from TRBV27 and TRBJ1-4; 11 bases are a match to TRBD1. The ends lost 0 bases at V and 0 bases at J; junction bases unmatched: 3. There are 18 residues in the CDR3. Germline values: CDR1 MNHEY, CDR2 SMNVEV (reference sequence). The CDR3, as DNA: TGTGCCAGCAGTTTATCCGGGACAGGGGGTGCAACTAATGAAAAACTGTTTTTT. This gives the protein CASSLSGTGGATNEKLFF.

The CDR3 is CASSEQPNQPQHF. The DNA of the CDR3 is TGTGCCAGCAGTGAACAGCCGAATCAGCCCCAGCATTTT. The rearrangement links TRBV2 to TRBJ1-5, with D uncertain. CDR1 SNHLY and CDR2 FYNNEI come from the germline V gene. This CDR3 region has 13 residues. V gave up 2 bases and J gave up 4 bases, with 6 bases separating them. The variable domain in full, completed from reference TRBV2 and TRBJ1-5, reads EPEVTQTPSHQVTQMGQEVILRCVPISNHLYFYWYRQILGQKVEFLVSFYNNEISEKSEIFDDQFSVERPDGSNFTLKIRSTKLEDSAMYFCASSEQPNQPQHFGDGTRLSIL.

The V gene is TRBV2, the J gene TRBJ1-3; D remains unclear. The germline gives CDR1 SNHLY, CDR2 FYNNEI. V gave up 9 bases and J gave up 0 bases, with 6 bases separating them. CDR3 size: 12 residues. CDR3 loop: CARRGSGNTIYF. As DNA, the CDR3 is TGTGCCAGACGGGGCTCTGGAAACACCATATATTTT.

This clone has just a few counts. The chain employs TRBV5-6 and TRBJ1-2; D gene uncertain. This CDR3 has 11 amino acids. Germline-derived CDR1 and CDR2 are SGHDT and YYEEEE. Trimming left V 2 bases short and J 4 bases short, with 3 bases between. CDR3 loop: CASSFGYGYTF. CDR3 nucleotide sequence: TGTGCCAGCAGCTTCGGCTATGGCTACACCTTC.

The chain is built from TRBV7-9 and TRBJ2-7; 7 bases match TRBD1. This CDR3 region has 17 residues. The germline V gene encodes CDR1 SEHNR and CDR2 FQNEAQ (reference sequence). J was trimmed by 4 bases and V by 5 bases; bases with no gene match: 17. CDR3 in DNA: TGTGCCAGCAGCCTACTTTCGGGACAGTCCTTTTCTTACGAGCAGTACGTC. This codes for CASSLLSGQSFSYEQYV.

The chain couples TRBV7-9 to TRBJ1-6; D gene unclear. Trimming pared 5 bases from V and 0 bases from J, leaving 11 bases between. CDR3 size: 16 residues. Germline assignment: CDR1 SEHNR and CDR2 FQNEAQ (reference sequence). The CDR3 coding sequence is TGTGCCAGCAGCCCTCGACCGGGCTCCTATAATTCACCCCTCCACTTT. This encodes CASSPRPGSYNSPLHF.

The chain carries TRBV6-5 and TRBJ1-2; D perhaps matches TRBD1 (5 bases). CDR3 length equals 13 residues. Germline loops: CDR1 MNHEY, CDR2 SVGAGI. Deletions cut 6 bases from V and 4 bases from J, with 12 bases between. The CDR3 DNA reads TGTGCCAGCAGATTGGGGGAGGCCTATGGCTACACCTTC. It yields the protein CASRLGEAYGYTF.

This sequence joins TRBV7-2 and TRBJ2-2; D may match TRBD1 or TRBD2 (5 bases each). Germline CDR1 is SGHTA and CDR2 is FQGNSA. The CDR3 is 14 amino acids. V dropped 9 bases and J dropped 1 base, with 12 bases sitting between them. This CDR3 is CARKPGGNTGELFF. The CDR3 coding sequence is TGTGCCAGAAAGCCTGGGGGGAACACCGGGGAGCTGTTTTTT.

This sequence joins TRBV18 and TRBJ2-7; 8 bases match TRBD1. Trimming took 6 bases from V and 3 from J; bases not matched to a gene: 4. Germline CDR1 KGHSH, CDR2 LQKENI. The CDR3 is 13 amino acids. The CDR3 DNA reads TGTGCCAGCTCCCCGGGACAGGACTACGAGCAGTACTTC. Protein product: CASSPGQDYEQYF.

The chain employs TRBV7-9 and TRBJ2-7; D is unresolved. There are 13 residues in the CDR3. The V end lost 5 bases, the J end lost 0 bases, and 8 bases lay between the germline ends. Per germline, CDR1 SEHNR and CDR2 FQNEAQ (reference sequence). The CDR3 DNA follows: TGTGCCAGCAGCCCCCCGGGCTCCTACGAGCAGTACGTC. The encoded protein is CASSPPGSYEQYV.

This clone appeared a single time. The V gene is TRBV6-2 or TRBV6-3, the J gene TRBJ1-1, with D perhaps matching TRBD1 (5 bases). Trimming removed 3 bases at V and 6 bases at J, with 23 bases between. Looked up from germline, CDR1 is MNHEY and CDR2 is SVGEGT. The CDR3 runs 17 residues. The CDR3 region is CASSYPPGPGRRAEAFF. CDR3 coding DNA: TGTGCCAGCAGTTATCCCCCCGGACCGGGGCGGAGGGCTGAAGCTTTCTTT.

This chain links TRBV5-1 with TRBJ2-2, with D hard to call. In germline, CDR1 is SGHRS, CDR2 YFSETQ. CDR3 length equals 16 residues. Trimming left V 1 base short and J 1 base short, with 11 bases between. CDR3 coding DNA: TGCGCCAGCAGCTTGATGGCCGTCCTGAACACCGGGGAGCTGTTTTTT. Amino acid sequence: CASSLMAVLNTGELFF.

The chain combines TRBV6-2 or TRBV6-3 with TRBJ2-1; D call uncertain. Germline V lookup: CDR1 MNHEY, CDR2 SVGEGT. V gave up 2 bases and J gave up 5 bases, with 4 bases separating them. The length of the CDR3 is 12 residues. Written as DNA, the CDR3 is TGTGCCAGCAGTTACAACAACAATGAGCAGTTCTTC. Protein: CASSYNNNEQFF.

The chain combines TRBV20-1 with TRBJ1-2, with D maybe TRBD1 (5 bases). The V and J ends lost 6 bases and 10 bases respectively, with 15 bases between them. Germline loops: CDR1 DFQATT, CDR2 SNEGSKA (reference sequence). This CDR3 is built from 11 residues. This CDR3 is CSATPRGAYTF. CDR3 nucleotides: TGCAGTGCGACTCCTAGGGGTGCCTACACCTTC.

The chain is built from TRBV4-2 and TRBJ1-6; 8 positions agree with TRBD1. This CDR3 region has 15 residues. J was trimmed by 7 bases and V by 0 bases; bases with no gene match: 2. The germline CDR1 and CDR2 sequences are LGHNA and YNFKEQ. In nucleotides, the CDR3 is TGTGCCAGCAGCCAAGAGACAGGGGAGAATTCACCCCTCCACTTT. This gives the protein CASSQETGENSPLHF.

The V gene is TRBV29-1, the J gene TRBJ1-2; D is perhaps TRBD1 (5 bases). This CDR3 is built from 12 residues. The V and J ends lost 4 bases and 2 bases respectively, with 8 bases between them. The germline V gene has CDR1 SQVTM and CDR2 ANQGSEA. DNA for the CDR3: TGCAGCGTTGTCGGGGGGAACTATGGCTACACCTTC. This codes for CSVVGGNYGYTF.

The rearrangement links TRBV6-6 to TRBJ1-5, with TRBD1 matching over 9 bases. The V gene's germline CDR1 is MNHNY and CDR2 SVGAGI (reference sequence). The CDR3 consists of 15 residues. The J segment lost 5 bases and the V segment lost 4 bases, leaving 6 bases of the junction unmatched. The CDR3: CASSSTGGAYQPQHF. In DNA, the CDR3 is TGTGCCAGCAGTTCCACAGGGGGCGCGTATCAGCCCCAGCATTTT.

The CDR3 loop is CASSRGTLNTGELFF. CDR3 bases: TGTGCCAGCAGTAGAGGGACGCTGAACACCGGGGAGCTGTTTTTT. This chain connects TRBV27 to TRBJ2-2, with D perhaps being TRBD1 or TRBD2 (5 bases each). Trimming removed 5 bases from V and 1 base from J, with 11 bases in between. The V gene's germline CDR1 is MNHEY and CDR2 SMNVEV (reference sequence). This CDR3 has 15 amino acids.

The rearrangement joins TRBV3-1 (or the pseudogene TRBV3-2) to TRBJ1-2; D gene uncertain. Trimming stripped 2 bases from V and 9 bases from J, with 13 bases between. Germline CDR1 and CDR2: LGHDT and YNNKEL (reference sequence). The CDR3 has 13 residues. For the CDR3, the DNA is TGTGCCAGCAGCCAAAGTAGGATCAGGAGCTACACCTTC. Residues: CASSQSRIRSYTF.

The V and J genes are TRBV30 and TRBJ1-2; possible D gene TRBD1, 6 bases. V lost 3 bases, J lost 6 bases, and 14 bases lay in between. The V gene's germline CDR1 is GTSNPN and CDR2 SVGIG (reference sequence). The length of the CDR3 is 13 residues. CDR3 coding DNA: TGTGCCTGGAGCAAACAGGGAGGTGATGGCTACACCTTC. Protein product: CAWSKQGGDGYTF.

V usage is TRBV11-3 and J usage is TRBJ2-3; TRBD2 matches 7 bases. From germline, CDR1 is SGHNT and CDR2 YENEEA. The V and J ends lost 5 bases and 1 base, in that order; junction bases with no gene match: 9. The CDR3 spans 16 residues. The CDR3 nucleotides read TGTGCCAGCAGCGCCGGACTAGGGTATGGCACAGATACGCAGTATTTT. This sequence encodes CASSAGLGYGTDTQYF.

The CDR3 loop is CASSYRASNQPQHF. The CDR3 region has the DNA TGTGCCAGCAGTTACCGGGCCAGCAATCAGCCCCAGCATTTT. This sequence joins TRBV27 and TRBJ1-5; unclear D gene. The germline CDR1 and CDR2 sequences are MNHEY and SMNVEV (reference sequence). Trimming left V 4 bases short and J 1 base short, with 8 bases between. The CDR3 sequence is 14 residues long.